The 32 T cell receptor beta chains given below trace back to one sample, sequenced in a study of blood T cell repertoires in COVID-19. TCRdb keeps only in-frame clones here, not all; method: immunoSEQ multiplex PCR. The sample includes 150,000 to 200,000 clones, 89% of them seen just once. The sequenced material came from peripheral blood. These receptors were obtained from a man aged 55-75 years with acute or convalescent COVID-19.

This chain connects TRBV6-5 to TRBJ1-1, with 9 bases identical to TRBD1. V was pared by 0 bases and J by 2 bases, with 4 bases of the junction left unmatched. Germline V gene data show CDR1 as MNHEY and CDR2 as SVGAGI. This CDR3 is 16 amino acids long. CDR3 loop: CASSYSTGGRNTEAFF. The CDR3 region has the DNA TGTGCCAGCAGTTACTCAACAGGGGGCCGTAACACTGAAGCTTTCTTT.

The chain employs TRBV11-2 and TRBJ2-2, with 7 bases identical to TRBD1. Germline-derived CDR1 and CDR2 are SGHAT and FQNNGV. The CDR3 spans 17 residues. V lost 5 bases and J lost 0; bases outside the gene matches: 9. CDR3 in DNA: TGTGCCAGCAGCACACCACAGGGGCGGGCGAACACCGGGGAGCTGTTTTTT. This codes for CASSTPQGRANTGELFF.

The chain joins TRBV21-1 to TRBJ2-1; TRBD2 is the table's D call and was not checked against the DNA. TRBV21-1 is shown as a pseudogene. The CDR3 covers 16 residues. CDR3 sequence: CASSISVAETYNEQFF. In DNA, the CDR3 is TGTGCCAGCAGCATCAGTGTAGCGGAGACCTACAATGAGCAGTTCTTC.

This chain links TRBV5-1 with TRBJ2-1; 7 bases are a match to TRBD1. The V segment lost 4 bases and the J segment 12 bases; nucleotides outside the gene matches: 10. Germline lookup yields CDR1 SGHRS and CDR2 YFSETQ. CDR3 length equals 13 residues. Written as DNA, the CDR3 is TGCGCCAGCAGCCCAAACCCAAGACAGGGGCAGTTCTTC. This sequence encodes CASSPNPRQGQFF.

The CDR3 DNA reads as TGTGCCAGCAGTGCGGAGCTGATCACAGATACGCAGTATTTT. Its translation is CASSAELITDTQYF. This chain connects TRBV6-4 to TRBJ2-3; D uncertain. CDR3 length: 14 residues. Germline values: CDR1 MRHNA, CDR2 SNTAGT. Trimming left V 4 bases short and J 2 bases short, with 10 bases between.

The rearrangement links TRBV20-1 to TRBJ1-5, with 8 bases aligning to TRBD1. V shed 3 bases and J 9 bases; nucleotides not matched to a gene: 10. CDR3 length equals 14 residues. From germline, CDR1 is DFQATT and CDR2 SNEGSKA (reference sequence). DNA of the CDR3: TGCAGTGCTAGTGGCCAGGGGGCTGGTCGGCCCCAGCATTTT. It codes for CSASGQGAGRPQHF.

V and J are TRBV6-5 and TRBJ1-2; a possible D gene is TRBD1 (5 bases). This CDR3 is 14 amino acids long. The germline V and J ends were trimmed by 6 bases and 4 bases, with 15 bases remaining between them. Germline V gene data show CDR1 as MNHEY and CDR2 as SVGAGI. This CDR3 reads CASSRGGDSYGYTF. CDR3 in DNA: TGTGCCAGCAGCCGGGGGGGGGACTCCTATGGCTACACCTTC.

The chain employs TRBV30 and TRBJ1-4; D is possibly TRBD1 (6 bases). The CDR3 has 19 residues. V lost 2 bases and J lost 7, with 29 bases in between. The V gene's germline CDR1 is GTSNPN and CDR2 SVGIG (reference sequence). The DNA of the CDR3 is TGTGCCTGGAGTCCGAGTTCTGGGACATACCGAAAGAAGGGTGAAAAACTGTTTTTT. It codes for CAWSPSSGTYRKKGEKLFF. The full variable domain, with the rest looked up from reference TRBV30 and TRBJ1-4, is SQTIHQWPATLVQPVGSPLSLECTVEGTSNPNLYWYRQAAGRGLQLLFYSVGIGQISSEVPQNLSASRPQDRQFILSSKKLLLSDSGFYLCAWSPSSGTYRKKGEKLFFGSGTQLSVL.

V usage is TRBV29-1 and J usage is TRBJ2-7, with D possibly being TRBD2 (5 bases). This CDR3 is built from 15 residues. The V end was cut by 2 bases, the J end by 8 bases, with 22 bases between. Looked up from germline, CDR1 is SQVTM and CDR2 is ANQGSEA. CDR3 nucleotides: TGCAGCGTTGAACCCCCCCGAGGTCGAGGGATTAAGCAGTACTTC. Translation: CSVEPPRGRGIKQYF.

This clone was observed a few times. This chain uses TRBV6-2 or TRBV6-3 with TRBJ2-2; 12 positions agree with TRBD1. V shed 5 bases and J 1 base; nucleotides not matched to a gene: 14. The CDR3 contains 20 residues. The germline gives CDR1 MNHEY, CDR2 SVGEGT. The CDR3 spells CASSTDPRDRGLQNTGELFF. The CDR3 DNA reads as TGTGCCAGCAGTACCGACCCCCGGGACAGGGGGCTCCAGAACACCGGGGAGCTGTTTTTT.

The chain recombines TRBV5-1 with TRBJ1-6; 11 nucleotides agree with TRBD1. The CDR3 length is 17 residues. Germline CDR1 is SGHRS and CDR2 is YFSETQ. The V gene end was trimmed by 0 bases and the J gene end by 10 bases; junction bases not matched to a gene: 9. CDR3 DNA sequence: TGCGCCAGCAGCTTGGGCCCAGGACAGGGGGCAGAATCACCCCTCCACTTT. Its protein product is CASSLGPGQGAESPLHF.

V usage is TRBV4-3 and J usage is TRBJ1-2; a weak D match, TRBD1 (5 bases). CDR3 length: 18 amino acids. Germline loops: CDR1 LGHNA, CDR2 YSLEER. V was shortened by 1 base and J by 4 bases, with 22 bases between the two germline ends. DNA for the CDR3: TGCGCCAGCAGCCAAGTTGGAGGGTACCAGGGCGGGGGCTATGGCTACACCTTC. Protein sequence: CASSQVGGYQGGGYGYTF.

The chain employs TRBV2 and TRBJ2-7; TRBD2 is a possible D gene (6 bases). Trimming stripped 7 bases from V and 5 bases from J, with 21 bases between. Germline assignment: CDR1 SNHLY and CDR2 FYNNEI. CDR3 size: 15 residues. The CDR3 sequence: CASKREAKGLHEQYF. The CDR3 region has the DNA TGTGCCAGCAAAAGGGAGGCGAAGGGTCTCCACGAGCAGTACTTC.

V gene TRBV7-9 combines with J gene TRBJ1-1; 7 bases are shared with TRBD1. Germline values: CDR1 SEHNR, CDR2 FQNEAQ (reference sequence). The CDR3 has 18 residues. V lost 2 bases and J lost 3; bases outside the gene matches: 15. The CDR3 DNA follows: TGTGCCAGCAGCTTATTGGTGATTTACAGGGGACGGCACACTGAAGCTTTCTTT. Its protein product is CASSLLVIYRGRHTEAFF. Drawing the rest from reference TRBV7-9 and TRBJ1-1, the complete variable domain is DTGVSQNPRHKITKRGQNVTFRCDPISEHNRLYWYRQTLGQGPEFLTYFQNEAQLEKSRLLSDRFSAERPKGSFSTLEIQRTEQGDSAMYLCASSLLVIYRGRHTEAFFGQGTRLTVV.

The rearrangement joins TRBV7-2 to TRBJ2-2, with TRBD2 identical over 10 bases. CDR1 is SGHTA and CDR2 is FQGNSA in the germline V gene. CDR3 length: 15 amino acids. Unmatched junction bases numbered 9, after V lost 4 bases and J lost 10 bases. The CDR3 is CASSSQLLAGVELFF. In nucleotides, the CDR3 is TGTGCCAGCAGCTCCCAACTCCTAGCGGGGGTGGAGCTGTTTTTT.

The chain joins TRBV7-9 to TRBJ1-3; perhaps TRBD1 as D (5 bases). The CDR3 has 13 amino acids. V was clipped by 3 bases and J by 6 bases, with 9 bases between them. Germline assignment: CDR1 SEHNR and CDR2 FQNEAQ (reference sequence). CDR3 residues: CASSFAGINTIYF. Written as DNA, the CDR3 is TGTGCCAGCAGCTTTGCAGGGATAAACACCATATATTTT.

This chain's CDR3 is CASSPGQGGRRGNQPQHF. For the CDR3, the DNA is TGTGCCAGCTCACCGGGACAGGGTGGCCGCCGGGGCAATCAGCCCCAGCATTTT. The chain couples TRBV18 to TRBJ1-5, with 9 bases identical to TRBD1. CDR3 length: 18 amino acids. J gave up 2 bases and V 3 bases, and 11 bases lay outside the gene matches. CDR1 KGHSH and CDR2 LQKENI come from the germline V gene.

J is TRBJ2-3 and V is TRBV4-1; 7 nucleotides line up with TRBD1. Germline trimming cut 4 bases from V and 1 base from J; bases unmatched to any gene: 11. There are 17 residues in the CDR3. Germline V gene sequence: CDR1 MGHRA, CDR2 YSYEKL. CDR3 sequence: CASSRTAIDRGTDTQYF. Here the CDR3 DNA reads TGCGCCAGCAGCCGAACCGCCATAGACAGGGGCACAGATACGCAGTATTTT.

The rearrangement links TRBV30 to TRBJ2-3; D gene unclear. V dropped 1 base and J dropped 5 bases, with 4 bases sitting between them. Germline V gives CDR1 GTSNPN, CDR2 SVGIG (reference sequence). CDR3 size: 11 residues. The CDR3 region is CAWSAQDTQYF. CDR3 DNA: TGTGCCTGGAGTGCCCAAGATACGCAGTATTTT.

The rearrangement joins TRBV24-1 to TRBJ2-1, with 8 positions matching TRBD1. The CDR3 runs 15 residues. Germline loops: CDR1 KGHDR, CDR2 SFDVKD. V was pared by 2 bases and J by 8 bases, with 7 bases of the junction left unmatched. The CDR3 loop is CATSDSGQGRHEQFF. The CDR3 DNA reads as TGTGCCACCAGTGATTCCGGACAGGGCAGGCATGAGCAGTTCTTC.

This clone was seen more than once but under ten times. The rearrangement uses TRBV19 and TRBJ1-1; 11 bases line up with TRBD1. The CDR3 has 15 residues. J gave up 3 bases and V 6 bases, and 6 bases lay outside the gene matches. Germline CDR1 LNHDA, CDR2 SQIVND (reference sequence). In nucleotides, the CDR3 is TGTGCCAGTAGAAACGGACAGGGGGCGGACACTGAAGCTTTCTTT. Translating it yields CASRNGQGADTEAFF. The whole variable domain, filled in from reference TRBV19 and TRBJ1-1, reads DGGITQSPKYLFRKEGQNVTLSCEQNLNHDAMYWYRQDPGQGLRLIYYSQIVNDFQKGDIAEGYSVSREKKESFPLTVTSAQKNPTAFYLCASRNGQGADTEAFFGQGTRLTVV.

The J gene is TRBJ2-1, the V gene TRBV6-2 or TRBV6-3, with TRBD1 matching over 7 bases. V was pared by 4 bases and J by 6 bases, with 6 bases of the junction left unmatched. The CDR3 totals 14 residues. In germline, CDR1 is MNHEY, CDR2 SVGEGT. The CDR3 DNA sequence: TGTGCCAGCAGTTCCAACAGGGGTAGCAATGAGCAGTTCTTC. It encodes CASSSNRGSNEQFF.

This chain connects TRBV21-1 to TRBJ2-7; whether TRBD1, the table's D call, matches the DNA was not checked. TRBV21-1 is flagged as a pseudogene. The CDR3 has 13 residues. CDR3 amino acids: CASSKGTPYEQYF. In DNA, the CDR3 is TGTGCCAGCAGCAAGGGGACACCTTACGAGCAGTACTTC.

The V gene is TRBV6-9, the J gene TRBJ1-4; 8 bases fit TRBD1. Trimming took 6 bases from V and 0 from J; bases not matched to a gene: 6. CDR1 is MNHGY, CDR2 SVAAGI, per germline. The CDR3 runs to 16 residues. CDR3 in amino acids: CASRWTGRATNEKLFF. In DNA, the CDR3 is TGTGCCAGCAGGTGGACAGGGAGGGCAACTAATGAAAAACTGTTTTTT.

The chain is built from TRBV10-3 and TRBJ2-5; the match to TRBD1 covers 8 bases. V shed 6 bases and J 5 bases; nucleotides not matched to a gene: 8. Looked up from germline, CDR1 is ENHRY and CDR2 is SYGVKD. This CDR3 contains 14 residues. In DNA, the CDR3 is TGTGCCATCAGGGGACAGGCCTCGGGGGAGACCCAGTACTTC. This sequence encodes CAIRGQASGETQYF.

The rearrangement links TRBV5-1 to TRBJ2-1; maybe TRBD2 (6 bases). Germline-derived CDR1 and CDR2 are SGHRS and YFSETQ. With 7 bases removed from V and 3 bases from J, the gap between germline ends came to 17 bases. The CDR3 contains 15 residues. The CDR3 sequence: CASVLGLTLYNEQFF. CDR3 in DNA: TGCGCCAGCGTCCTGGGACTTACCCTCTACAATGAGCAGTTCTTC.

The chain is built from TRBV7-2 and TRBJ1-1, with a possible D match to TRBD1 (6 bases). The CDR3 sequence is 15 residues long. Germline values: CDR1 SGHTA, CDR2 FQGNSA. Between the trimmed V and J ends, which lost 3 bases and 1 base, there was a span of 12 bases. Here the CDR3 DNA reads TGTGCCAGCAGCTTGACAGGCCGGGGGAACACTGAAGCTTTCTTT. It codes for CASSLTGRGNTEAFF. Filled out from reference TRBV7-2 and TRBJ1-1, the complete variable domain reads GAGVSQSPSNKVTEKGKDVELRCDPISGHTALYWYRQSLGQGLEFLIYFQGNSAPDKSGLPSDRFSAERTGGSVSTLTIQRTQQEDSAVYLCASSLTGRGNTEAFFGQGTRLTVV.

The chain recombines TRBV7-3 with TRBJ2-1; D gene ambiguous. This CDR3 comprises 15 residues. V dropped 2 bases and J dropped 6 bases, with 14 bases sitting between them. The germline V gene encodes CDR1 SGHTA and CDR2 FQGTGA. Written as DNA, the CDR3 is TGTGCCAGCAGCTTAGGTTTGGCTCTCTTCAATGAGCAGTTCTTC. As protein: CASSLGLALFNEQFF.

The genes are TRBV2 and TRBJ1-1; D uncertain. The CDR3 runs 13 residues. Trimming removed 6 bases from V and 0 bases from J, with 8 bases in between. Looked up from germline, CDR1 is SNHLY and CDR2 is FYNNEI. The CDR3, as DNA: TGTGCCAGCAGCCAATACTTGAACACTGAAGCTTTCTTT. Amino acids: CASSQYLNTEAFF. Based on the CDR3 plus reference TRBV2 and TRBJ1-1, the full variable domain is EPEVTQTPSHQVTQMGQEVILRCVPISNHLYFYWYRQILGQKVEFLVSFYNNEISEKSEIFDDQFSVERPDGSNFTLKIRSTKLEDSAMYFCASSQYLNTEAFFGQGTRLTVV.

The V and J genes are TRBV6-1 and TRBJ2-1; D may be TRBD1 (5 bases). This CDR3 spans 15 amino acids. Between the trimmed V and J ends, which lost 2 bases and 3 bases, there was a span of 11 bases. From germline, CDR1 is MNHNS and CDR2 SASEGT. Here the CDR3 DNA reads TGTGCCAGCAGTGAACAGGGTCCGCACTACAATGAGCAGTTCTTC. Protein: CASSEQGPHYNEQFF.

The chain links TRBV13 to TRBJ1-2; a possible D gene is TRBD1 (5 bases). The CDR3 sequence is 14 residues long. Germline CDR1 PRHDT, CDR2 FYEKMQ (reference sequence). Trimming pared 0 bases from V and 7 bases from J, leaving 12 bases between. The CDR3 spells CASSLGAPTAGYTF. The CDR3 DNA follows: TGTGCCAGCAGCTTAGGGGCGCCGACAGCTGGCTACACCTTC.

V is TRBV6-2 or TRBV6-3 and J is TRBJ2-5; 8 nucleotides line up with TRBD2. J was trimmed by 5 bases and V by 6 bases; bases with no gene match: 14. The CDR3 is 16 residues long. Germline-derived CDR1 and CDR2 are MNHEY and SVGEGT. The CDR3 coding sequence is TGTGCCAGCAGCCGCCCCCTAACGGGGGGGTTGGAGACCCAGTACTTC. Its protein is CASSRPLTGGLETQYF.